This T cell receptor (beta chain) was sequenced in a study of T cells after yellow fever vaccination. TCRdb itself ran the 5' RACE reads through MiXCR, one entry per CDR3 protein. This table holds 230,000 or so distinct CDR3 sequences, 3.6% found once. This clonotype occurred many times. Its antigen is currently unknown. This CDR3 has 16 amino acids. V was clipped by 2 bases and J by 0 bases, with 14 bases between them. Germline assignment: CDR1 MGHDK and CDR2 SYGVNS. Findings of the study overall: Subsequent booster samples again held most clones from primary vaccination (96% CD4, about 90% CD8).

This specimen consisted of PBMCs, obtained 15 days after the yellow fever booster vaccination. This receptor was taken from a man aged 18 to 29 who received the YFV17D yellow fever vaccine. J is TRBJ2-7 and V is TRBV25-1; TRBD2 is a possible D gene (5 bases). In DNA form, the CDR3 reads TGTGCCAGCAGTGAAGGAGAGGGTTGGGGCTCCTACGAGCAGTACTTC. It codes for CASSEGEGWGSYEQYF.